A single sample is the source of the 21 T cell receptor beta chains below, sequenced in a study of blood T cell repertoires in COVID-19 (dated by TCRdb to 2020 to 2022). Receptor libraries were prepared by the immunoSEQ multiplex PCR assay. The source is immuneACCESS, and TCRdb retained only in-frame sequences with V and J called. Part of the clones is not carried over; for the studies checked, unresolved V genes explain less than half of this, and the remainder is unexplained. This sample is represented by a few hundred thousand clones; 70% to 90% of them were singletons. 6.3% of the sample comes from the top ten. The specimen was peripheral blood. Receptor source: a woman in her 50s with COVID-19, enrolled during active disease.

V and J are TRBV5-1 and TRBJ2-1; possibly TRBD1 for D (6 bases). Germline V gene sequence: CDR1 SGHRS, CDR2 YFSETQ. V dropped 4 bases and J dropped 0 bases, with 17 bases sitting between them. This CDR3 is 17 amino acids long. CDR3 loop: CASSLEWTVSSYNEQFF. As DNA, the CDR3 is TGCGCCAGCAGCCTTGAGTGGACAGTCAGCTCCTACAATGAGCAGTTCTTC. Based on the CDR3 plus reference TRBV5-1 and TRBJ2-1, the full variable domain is KAGVTQTPRYLIKTRGQQVTLSCSPISGHRSVSWYQQTPGQGLQFLFEYFSETQRNKGNFPGRFSGRQFSNSRSEMNVSTLELGDSALYLCASSLEWTVSSYNEQFFGPGTRLTVL.

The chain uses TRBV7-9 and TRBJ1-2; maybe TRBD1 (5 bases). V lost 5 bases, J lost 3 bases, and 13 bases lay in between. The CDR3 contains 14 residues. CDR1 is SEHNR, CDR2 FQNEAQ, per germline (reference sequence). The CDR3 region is CASSRPPGDYGYTF. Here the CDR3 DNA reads TGTGCCAGCAGCCGACCCCCGGGGGACTATGGCTACACCTTC.

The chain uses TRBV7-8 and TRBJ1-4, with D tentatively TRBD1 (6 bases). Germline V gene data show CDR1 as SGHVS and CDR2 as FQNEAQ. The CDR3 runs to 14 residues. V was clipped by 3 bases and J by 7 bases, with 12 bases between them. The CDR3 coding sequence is TGTGCCAGCAGCTTTTGGCAGGGGAGTGAAAAACTGTTTTTT. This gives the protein CASSFWQGSEKLFF.

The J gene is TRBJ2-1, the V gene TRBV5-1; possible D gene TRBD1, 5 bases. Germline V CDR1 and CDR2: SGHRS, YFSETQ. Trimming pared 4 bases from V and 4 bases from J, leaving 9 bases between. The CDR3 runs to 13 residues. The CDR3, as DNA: TGCGCCAGCAGCACTGACAGTTACAATGAGCAGTTCTTC. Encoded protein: CASSTDSYNEQFF.

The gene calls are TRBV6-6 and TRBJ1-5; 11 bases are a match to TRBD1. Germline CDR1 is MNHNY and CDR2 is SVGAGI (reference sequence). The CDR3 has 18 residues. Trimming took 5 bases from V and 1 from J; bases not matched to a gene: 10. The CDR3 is CASSPMGQGVGSNQPQHF. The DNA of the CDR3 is TGTGCCAGCAGTCCCATGGGACAGGGGGTAGGGAGCAATCAGCCCCAGCATTTT.

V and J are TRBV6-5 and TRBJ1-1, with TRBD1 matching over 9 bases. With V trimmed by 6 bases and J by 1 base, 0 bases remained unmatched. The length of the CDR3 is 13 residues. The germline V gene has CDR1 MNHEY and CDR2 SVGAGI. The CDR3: CASRQGANTEAFF. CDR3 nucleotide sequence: TGTGCCAGCAGACAGGGGGCGAACACTGAAGCTTTCTTT.

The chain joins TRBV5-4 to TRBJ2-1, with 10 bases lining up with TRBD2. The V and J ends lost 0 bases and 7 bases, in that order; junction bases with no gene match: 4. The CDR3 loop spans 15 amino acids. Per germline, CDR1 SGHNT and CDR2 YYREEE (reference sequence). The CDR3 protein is CASSLVLAGANEQFF. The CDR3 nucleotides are TGTGCCAGCAGCTTGGTGCTAGCGGGAGCAAATGAGCAGTTCTTC.

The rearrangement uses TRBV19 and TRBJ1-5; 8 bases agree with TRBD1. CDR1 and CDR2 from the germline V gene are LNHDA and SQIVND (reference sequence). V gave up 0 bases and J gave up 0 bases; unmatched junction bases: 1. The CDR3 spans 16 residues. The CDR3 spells CASSIEGQGSNQPQHF. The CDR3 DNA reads TGTGCCAGTAGTATAGAAGGACAGGGTAGCAATCAGCCCCAGCATTTT.

This chain's CDR3 is CASSIAGSEAFF. DNA for the CDR3: TGTGCCAGTAGTATAGCGGGGAGTGAAGCTTTCTTT. V usage is TRBV19 and J usage is TRBJ1-1; D gene ambiguous. V dropped 1 base and J dropped 7 bases, with 7 bases sitting between them. From germline, CDR1 is LNHDA and CDR2 SQIVND (reference sequence). The CDR3 loop spans 12 amino acids.

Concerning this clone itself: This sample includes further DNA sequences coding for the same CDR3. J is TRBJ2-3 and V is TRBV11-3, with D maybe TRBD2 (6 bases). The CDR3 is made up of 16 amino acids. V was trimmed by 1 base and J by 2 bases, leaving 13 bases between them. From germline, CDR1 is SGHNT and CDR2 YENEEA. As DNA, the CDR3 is TGTGCCAGCAGCTTAGGAGCAGGGAGGACCACAGATACGCAGTATTTT. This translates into CASSLGAGRTTDTQYF. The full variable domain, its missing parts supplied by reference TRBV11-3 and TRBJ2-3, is EAGVVQSPRYKIIEKKQPVAFWCNPISGHNTLYWYLQNLGQGPELLIRYENEEAVDDSQLPKDRFSAERLKGVDSTLKIQPAELGDSAVYLCASSLGAGRTTDTQYFGPGTRLTVL.

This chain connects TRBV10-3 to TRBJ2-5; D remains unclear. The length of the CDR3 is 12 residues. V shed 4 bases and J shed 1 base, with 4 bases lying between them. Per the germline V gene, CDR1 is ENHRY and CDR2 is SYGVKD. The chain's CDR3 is CAISAFQETQYF. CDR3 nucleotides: TGTGCCATCAGTGCGTTCCAAGAGACCCAGTACTTC.

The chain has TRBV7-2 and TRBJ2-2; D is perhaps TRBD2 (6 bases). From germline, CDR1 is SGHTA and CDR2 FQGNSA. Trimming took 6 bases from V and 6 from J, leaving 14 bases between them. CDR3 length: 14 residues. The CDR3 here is CASSPGALAGELFF. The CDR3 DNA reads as TGTGCCAGCAGTCCGGGAGCCCTGGCCGGGGAGCTGTTTTTT.

CDR3 in amino acids: CASSLGQSNTGELFF. In DNA form, the CDR3 reads TGTGCCAGCAGCCTAGGACAGTCGAACACCGGGGAGCTGTTTTTT. The chain has TRBV16 and TRBJ2-2, with D possibly being TRBD1 (6 bases). The CDR3 has 15 residues. Germline assignment: CDR1 KGHSY and CDR2 FQNENV. Deletions cut 4 bases from V and 0 bases from J, with 9 bases between.

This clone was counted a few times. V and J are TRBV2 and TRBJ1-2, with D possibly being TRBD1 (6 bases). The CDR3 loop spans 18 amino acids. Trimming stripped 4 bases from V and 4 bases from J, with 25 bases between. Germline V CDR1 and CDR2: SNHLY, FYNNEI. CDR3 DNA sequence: TGTGCCAGCAGTGGATCGTTTAGACAGGCCTCTGCTGCCTATGGCTACACCTTC. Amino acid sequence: CASSGSFRQASAAYGYTF.

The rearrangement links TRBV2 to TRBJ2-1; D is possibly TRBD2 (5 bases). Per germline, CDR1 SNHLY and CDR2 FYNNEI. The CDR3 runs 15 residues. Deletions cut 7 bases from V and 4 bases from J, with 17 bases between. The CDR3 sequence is CASKPGESTYNEQFF. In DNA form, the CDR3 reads TGTGCCAGCAAACCCGGGGAGAGTACTTACAATGAGCAGTTCTTC. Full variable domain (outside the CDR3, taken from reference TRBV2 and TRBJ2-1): EPEVTQTPSHQVTQMGQEVILRCVPISNHLYFYWYRQILGQKVEFLVSFYNNEISEKSEIFDDQFSVERPDGSNFTLKIRSTKLEDSAMYFCASKPGESTYNEQFFGPGTRLTVL.

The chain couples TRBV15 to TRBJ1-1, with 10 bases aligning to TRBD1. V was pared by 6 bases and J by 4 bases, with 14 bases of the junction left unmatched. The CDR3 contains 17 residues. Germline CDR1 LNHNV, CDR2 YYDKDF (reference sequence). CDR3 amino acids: CATRGTGDGEWGTEAFF. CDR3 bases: TGTGCCACCAGAGGGACAGGGGATGGGGAATGGGGCACTGAAGCTTTCTTT.

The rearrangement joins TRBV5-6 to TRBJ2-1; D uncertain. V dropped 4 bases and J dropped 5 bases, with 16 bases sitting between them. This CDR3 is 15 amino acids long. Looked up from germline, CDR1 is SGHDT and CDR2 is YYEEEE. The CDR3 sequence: CASSPIGNRDNEQFF. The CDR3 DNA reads TGTGCCAGCAGCCCCATTGGAAACAGAGACAATGAGCAGTTCTTC.

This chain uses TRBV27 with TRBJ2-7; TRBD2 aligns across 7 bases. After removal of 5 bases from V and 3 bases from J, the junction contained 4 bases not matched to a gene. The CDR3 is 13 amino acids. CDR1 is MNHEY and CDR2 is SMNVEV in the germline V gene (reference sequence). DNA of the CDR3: TGTGCCAGCAGTCCCGGGACTAACTACGAGCAGTACTTC. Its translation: CASSPGTNYEQYF.

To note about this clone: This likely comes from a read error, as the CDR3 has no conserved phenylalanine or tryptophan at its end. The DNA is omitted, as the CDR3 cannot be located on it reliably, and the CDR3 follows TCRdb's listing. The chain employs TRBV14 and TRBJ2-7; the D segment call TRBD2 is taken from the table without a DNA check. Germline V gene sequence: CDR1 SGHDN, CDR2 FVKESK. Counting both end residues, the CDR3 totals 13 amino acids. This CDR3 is CASSQGLVPLNRL.

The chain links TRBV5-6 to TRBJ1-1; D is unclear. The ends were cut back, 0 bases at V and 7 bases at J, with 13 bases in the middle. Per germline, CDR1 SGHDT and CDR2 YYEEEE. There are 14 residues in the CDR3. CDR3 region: CASSLAWTEDEAFF. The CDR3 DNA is TGTGCCAGCAGCTTGGCATGGACGGAGGATGAAGCTTTCTTT.

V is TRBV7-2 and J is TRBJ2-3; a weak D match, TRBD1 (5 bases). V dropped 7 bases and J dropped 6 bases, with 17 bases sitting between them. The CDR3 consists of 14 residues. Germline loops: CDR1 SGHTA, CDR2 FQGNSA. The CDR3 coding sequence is TGTGCCAGCATCCGAAGCAGGGTGCGGGATACGCAGTATTTT. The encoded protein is CASIRSRVRDTQYF.